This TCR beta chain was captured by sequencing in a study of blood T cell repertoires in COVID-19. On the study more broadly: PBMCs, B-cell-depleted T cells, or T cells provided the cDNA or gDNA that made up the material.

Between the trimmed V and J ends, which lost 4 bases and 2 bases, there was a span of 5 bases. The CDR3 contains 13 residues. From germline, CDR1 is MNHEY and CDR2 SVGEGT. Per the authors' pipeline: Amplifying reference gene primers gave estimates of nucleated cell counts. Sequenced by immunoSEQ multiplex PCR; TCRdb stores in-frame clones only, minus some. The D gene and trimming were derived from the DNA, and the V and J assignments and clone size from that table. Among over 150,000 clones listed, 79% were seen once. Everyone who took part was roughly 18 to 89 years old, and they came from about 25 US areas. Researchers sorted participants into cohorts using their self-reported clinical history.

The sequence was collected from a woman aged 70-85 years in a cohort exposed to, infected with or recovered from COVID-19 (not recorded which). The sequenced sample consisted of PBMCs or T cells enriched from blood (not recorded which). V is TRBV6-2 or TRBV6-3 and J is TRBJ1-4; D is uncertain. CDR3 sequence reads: CASSWATNEKLFF. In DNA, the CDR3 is TGTGCCAGCAGTTGGGCGACTAATGAAAAACTGTTTTTT.